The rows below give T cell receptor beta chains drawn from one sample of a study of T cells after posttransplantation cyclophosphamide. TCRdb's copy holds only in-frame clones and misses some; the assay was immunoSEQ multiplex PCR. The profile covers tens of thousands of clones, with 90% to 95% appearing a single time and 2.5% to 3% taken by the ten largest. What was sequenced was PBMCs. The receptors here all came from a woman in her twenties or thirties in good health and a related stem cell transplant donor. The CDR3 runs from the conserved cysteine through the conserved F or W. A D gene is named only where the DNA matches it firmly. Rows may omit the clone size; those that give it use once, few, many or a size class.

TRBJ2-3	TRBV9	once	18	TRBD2	CASSVGVSGGVKADTQYF	TGTGCCAGCAGCGTAGGTGTTAGCGGGGGGGTTAAGGCAGATACGCAGTATTTT
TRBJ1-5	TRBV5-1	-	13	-	CASSFSSNQPQHF	TGCGCCAGCAGCTTCTCAAGCAATCAGCCCCAGCATTTT
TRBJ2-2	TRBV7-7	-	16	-	CASSLTRGLGTGELFF	TGTGCCAGCAGCCTTACACGGGGGCTAGGAACCGGGGAGCTGTTTTTT
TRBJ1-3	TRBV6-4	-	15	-	CASMRVRPSGNTIYF	TGTGCCAGCATGAGGGTACGTCCCTCTGGAAACACCATATATTTT
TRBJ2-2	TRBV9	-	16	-	CASSVGPSLNTGELFF	TGTGCCAGCAGCGTAGGCCCTAGCCTCAACACCGGGGAGCTGTTTTTT
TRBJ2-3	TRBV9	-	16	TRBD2	CASKGLAGGNTDTQYF	TGTGCCAGCAAAGGACTAGCGGGGGGAAACACAGATACGCAGTATTTT
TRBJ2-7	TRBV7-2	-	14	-	CASSLGLNSYEQYF	TGTGCCAGCAGCTTAGGACTAAACTCCTACGAGCAGTACTTC
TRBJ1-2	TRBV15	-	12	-	CATSRESRGYTF	TGTGCCACCAGCAGAGAATCTAGAGGCTACACCTTC
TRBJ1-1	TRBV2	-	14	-	CASSSTYVNTEAFF	TGTGCCAGCAGTTCTACCTACGTGAACACTGAAGCTTTCTTT
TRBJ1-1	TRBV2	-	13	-	CASRAYRNTEAFF	TGTGCCAGCAGGGCATACCGGAACACTGAAGCTTTCTTT
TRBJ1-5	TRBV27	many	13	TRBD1	CASGRGQDQPQHF	TGTGCCAGCGGAAGGGGGCAGGATCAGCCCCAGCATTTT